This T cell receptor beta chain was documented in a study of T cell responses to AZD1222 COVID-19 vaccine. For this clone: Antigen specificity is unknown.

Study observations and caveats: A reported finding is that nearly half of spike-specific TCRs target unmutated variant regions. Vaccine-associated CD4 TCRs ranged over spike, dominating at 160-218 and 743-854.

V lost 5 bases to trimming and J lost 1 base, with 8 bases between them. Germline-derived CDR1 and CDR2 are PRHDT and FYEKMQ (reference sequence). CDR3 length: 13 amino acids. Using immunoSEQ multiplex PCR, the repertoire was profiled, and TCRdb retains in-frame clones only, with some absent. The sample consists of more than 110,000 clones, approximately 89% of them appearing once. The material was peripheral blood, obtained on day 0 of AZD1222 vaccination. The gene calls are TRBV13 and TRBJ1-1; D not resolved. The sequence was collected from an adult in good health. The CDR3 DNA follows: TGTGCCAGCAGCCCCTTTACGAACACTGAAGCTTTCTTT. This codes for CASSPFTNTEAFF.